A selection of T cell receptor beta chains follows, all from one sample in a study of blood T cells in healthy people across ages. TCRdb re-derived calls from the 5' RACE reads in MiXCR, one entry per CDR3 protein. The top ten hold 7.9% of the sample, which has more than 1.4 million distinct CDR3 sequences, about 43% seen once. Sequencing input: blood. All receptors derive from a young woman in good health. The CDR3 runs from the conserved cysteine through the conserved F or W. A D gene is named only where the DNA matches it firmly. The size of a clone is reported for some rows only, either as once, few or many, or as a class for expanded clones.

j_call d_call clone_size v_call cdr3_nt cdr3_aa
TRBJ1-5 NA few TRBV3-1 TGTGCCAGCAGCCACGCAGGGGTCAATCAGCCCCAGCATTTT CASSHAGVNQPQHF
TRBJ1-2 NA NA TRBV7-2 TGTGCCAGCAGCTTAGATGGGGTGAGGGGGGGCTACACCTTC CASSLDGVRGGYTF
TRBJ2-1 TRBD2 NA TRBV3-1 TGTGCCAGCAGCCAAGATCGAAGGACTAGCGGGATAGGGTACAATGAGCAGTTCTTC CASSQDRRTSGIGYNEQFF
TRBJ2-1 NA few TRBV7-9 TGTGCCAGCAGCGCGCCCTCTCGGGAGCAGTTCTTC CASSAPSREQFF
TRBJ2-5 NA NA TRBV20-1 TGCAGTGGGACGACAGGCGAGACCCAGTACTTC CSGTTGETQYF
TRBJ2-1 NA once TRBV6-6 TGTGCCAGCAGTTCGCATACTCGGGTTGAGCAGTTCTTC CASSSHTRVEQFF
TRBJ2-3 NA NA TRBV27 TGTGCCAGCAGTCCTACGGACAACTTAAGAGATACGCAGTATTTT CASSPTDNLRDTQYF
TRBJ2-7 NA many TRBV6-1 TGTGCCAGCAGTGTCGGGGGGCCGCGTTACGAGCAGTACTTC CASSVGGPRYEQYF
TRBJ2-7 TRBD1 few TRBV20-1 TGCAGTGCTAGCCCGGGACAGGGAAACGAGCAGTACTTC CSASPGQGNEQYF
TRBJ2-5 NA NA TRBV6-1 TGTGCCAGCAGTGCGGACTGGAGGGGGACCCAGTACTTC CASSADWRGTQYF
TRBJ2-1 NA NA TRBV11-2 TGTGCCAGCAGCTTAGAGGACTGGGATGAGCAGTTCTTC CASSLEDWDEQFF
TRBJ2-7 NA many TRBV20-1 TGCAGTGCTAGAGACAGGAACTACTACGAGCAGTACTTC CSARDRNYYEQYF
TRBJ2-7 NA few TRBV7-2 TGTGCCAGCAGCGTCCGGAGTCTGGGCGAGCAGTACTTC CASSVRSLGEQYF
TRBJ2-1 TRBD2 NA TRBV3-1 TGTGCCAGCAGCCAAGATATAATCTCGGGGGGAAGGCAGTTCTTC CASSQDIISGGRQFF
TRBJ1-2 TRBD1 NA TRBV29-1 TGCAGCGTGGACAGGGGGCTCGGCTATGGCTACACCTTC CSVDRGLGYGYTF
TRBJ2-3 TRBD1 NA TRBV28 TGTGCCACGCTCAGGACAGGGTTACCAGATACGCAGTATTTT CATLRTGLPDTQYF
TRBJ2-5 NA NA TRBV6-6 TGTGCCAGCGGCCTACGCCCCGGCGAGACCCAGTACTTC CASGLRPGETQYF
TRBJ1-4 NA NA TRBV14 TGTGCCAGCAGCCAAGGCATAGAAAAACTGTTTTTT CASSQGIEKLFF
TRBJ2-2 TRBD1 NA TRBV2 TGTGCCAGCTGCCGGGACAGGGACACCGGGGAGCTGTTTTTT CASCRDRDTGELFF
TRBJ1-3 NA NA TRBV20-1 TGCAGTGCTAGAGATGGGCGGGCTGGAAACACCATATATTTT CSARDGRAGNTIYF
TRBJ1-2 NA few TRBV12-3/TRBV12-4 TGTGCCAGCGGGCCAGGGACGGAAAAAAAGGGGGGCTATGGCAACACCTTC CASGPGTEKKGGYGNTF
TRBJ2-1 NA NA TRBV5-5 TGTGCCAGCAGCTTGGTCGGAGGGTTCTACAATGAGCAGTTCTTC CASSLVGGFYNEQFF
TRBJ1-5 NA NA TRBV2 TGTGCCAGCAGTCCAGGGTGGGGCAATCAGCCCCAGCATTTT CASSPGWGNQPQHF
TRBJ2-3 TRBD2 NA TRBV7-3 TGTGCCAGCAGCTTAGTTCCCGTAGCGACGGGGGGTACGCAGTATTTT CASSLVPVATGGTQYF
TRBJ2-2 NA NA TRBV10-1 TGCGCCAGCAGTGAGCCCCGGGACGGGCACACCGGGGAGCTGTTTTTT CASSEPRDGHTGELFF
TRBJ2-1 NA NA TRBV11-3 TGTGCCAGCAGCCCTACTAGACAGTACAATGAGCAGTTCTTC CASSPTRQYNEQFF
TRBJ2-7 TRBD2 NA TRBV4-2 TGTGCCAGCAGCCAGGGTAGCGTGGGGGGGGTCCACGAGCAGTACTTC CASSQGSVGGVHEQYF
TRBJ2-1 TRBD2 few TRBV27 TGTGCCAGCAGCATGGGCGGGGGGATCTACAATGAGCAGTTCTTC CASSMGGGIYNEQFF
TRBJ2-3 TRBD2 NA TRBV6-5 TGTGCCAGCATGGGTCGGGGGGGCCCAGATACGCAGTATTTT CASMGRGGPDTQYF
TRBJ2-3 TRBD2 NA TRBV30 TGTGCCTGGAGTCCAGGACTAGCGGAAAGCACAGATACGCAGTATTTT CAWSPGLAESTDTQYF
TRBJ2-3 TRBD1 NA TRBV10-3 TGTGCCATCAGTGAAAGGAGAACAGGGGGAGGAGATACGCGGTATTTT CAISERRTGGGDTRYF
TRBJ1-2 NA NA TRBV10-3 TGTGCCATCAGTGACAGGAATCAGGGTGACTATGGCTACACCTTC CAISDRNQGDYGYTF
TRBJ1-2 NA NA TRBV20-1 TGCAGTGCTACGTTACAGGGTGGCTACACCTTC CSATLQGGYTF
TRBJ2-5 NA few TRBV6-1 TGTGCCAGCAGTTGGAGCCTAGAGGAGACCCAGTACTTC CASSWSLEETQYF
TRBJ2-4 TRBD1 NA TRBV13 TGTGCCAGCAGCTTGTTGGACAGGGCGCTCTCAGACTACGTGCAGTACTTC CASSLLDRALSDYVQYF
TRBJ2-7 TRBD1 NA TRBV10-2 TGTGCCGCGGGACAGGGGAACTACGAGCAGTACTTC CAAGQGNYEQYF
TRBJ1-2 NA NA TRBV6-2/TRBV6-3 TGTGCCAGCAGTTACTCCCAGGGGTTCGGCTACACCTTC CASSYSQGFGYTF
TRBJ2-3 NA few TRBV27 TGTGCCAGCAGTCCCTCCTGGACTGGACCTAGCACAGATACGCAGTATTTT CASSPSWTGPSTDTQYF
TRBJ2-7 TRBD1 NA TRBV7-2 TGTGCCAGCAGCTTAGCGTCAGGGGGCGGTTACGAGCAGTACTTC CASSLASGGGYEQYF
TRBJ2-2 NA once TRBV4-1 TGCGCCAGCAGCCAAGCCCCGGACAGTTCCACCGGGGGGCTGTTTTTT CASSQAPDSSTGGLFF
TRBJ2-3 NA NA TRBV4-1 TGCGCCAGCAGCCTAGCTCCCGGGGCGCACACAGATACGCAGTATTTT CASSLAPGAHTDTQYF
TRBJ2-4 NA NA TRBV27 TGTGCCAGCAGTTTATCGGGATCTGGAAACATTCAGTACTTC CASSLSGSGNIQYF
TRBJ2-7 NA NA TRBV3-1 TGTGCCAGCAGCCAAGATCTTGCGGGCCAGGCTAATTACGAGCAGTACTTC CASSQDLAGQANYEQYF
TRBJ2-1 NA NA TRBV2 TGTGCCAGCAGTGTTCGCAGGGTGGCGAATGAGCAGTTCTTC CASSVRRVANEQFF
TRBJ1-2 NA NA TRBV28 TGTGCCAGCAGCGGGGTTGGGTACTATGGCTACACCTTC CASSGVGYYGYTF
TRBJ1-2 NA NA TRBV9 TGTGCCATTCGGGGGGCTGGTGGCTACACCTTC CAIRGAGGYTF
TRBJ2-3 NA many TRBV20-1 TGCAGTGCTAGAGATCCGGCGGGGTTAGATACGCAGTATTTT CSARDPAGLDTQYF
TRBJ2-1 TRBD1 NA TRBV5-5 TGTGCCAGCAGCGCCTCCGGGACAGGGGTAAATGAGCAGTTCTTC CASSASGTGVNEQFF
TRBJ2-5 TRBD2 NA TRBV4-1 TGCGCCAGCAGCCTCCCCCGGACTAGCGGGGGGGCTGAGGAGACCCAGTACTTC CASSLPRTSGGAEETQYF
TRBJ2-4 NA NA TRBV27 TGTGCCAGCAGGCGTTCTAGACTAAAGGGACCTATAGCCAAAAACATTCAGTACTTC CASRRSRLKGPIAKNIQYF
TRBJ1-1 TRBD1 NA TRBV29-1 TGCAGCGTTGGGACAGGGGGGAACACTAAAGCTTTCTTT CSVGTGGNTKAFF
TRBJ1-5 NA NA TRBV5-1 TGCGCCAGCAGCTTGGTAACGGGTCAGCCCCAGCATTTT CASSLVTGQPQHF
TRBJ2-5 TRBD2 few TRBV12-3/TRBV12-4 TGTGCCAGCAGTTTAGTGTTAGCGGCTAGCGGGGGGCTACGGGGGACCCAGTACTTC CASSLVLAASGGLRGTQYF
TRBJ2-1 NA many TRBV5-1 TGCGCCAGCAGCTTGGCCGGACCGACCTCCTACAATGAGCAGTTCTTC CASSLAGPTSYNEQFF
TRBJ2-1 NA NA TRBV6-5 TGTGCCAGCAGCCAGGGATTCCCCAATGAGCAGTTCTTC CASSQGFPNEQFF
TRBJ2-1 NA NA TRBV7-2 TGTGCCAGCAGCGCCCAAACCTACAATGAGCAGTTCTTC CASSAQTYNEQFF
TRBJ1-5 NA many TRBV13 TGTGCCAGCAAGGCAGGGCCATATAGCAATCAGCCCCAGCATTTT CASKAGPYSNQPQHF
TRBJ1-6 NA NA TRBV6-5 TGTGCCAGCAGTTACTCGTACTCGGGACAATCACCCCTCCACTTT CASSYSYSGQSPLHF
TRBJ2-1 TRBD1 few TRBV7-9 TGTGCCAGCAGCTTGGGGACAGGGCCCCCCTTAAATGAGCAGTTCTTC CASSLGTGPPLNEQFF